A single sample gave rise to the 14 T cell receptor beta chains below, sequenced in a study of blood T cell repertoires in COVID-19. The repertoire was sequenced with immunoSEQ multiplex PCR; TCRdb's copy has only in-frame clones and lacks some. The data hold 350,000 to 450,000 clones, with 75% to 90% observed a single time. Sequencing was performed on peripheral blood. The receptors were sampled from a woman aged 18-29 years with acute or convalescent COVID-19.

J is TRBJ2-7 and V is TRBV5-1, with D maybe TRBD1 (5 bases). The CDR3 consists of 13 residues. In germline, CDR1 is SGHRS, CDR2 YFSETQ. Trimming cost V 9 bases and J 0 bases, with 13 bases left between them. The CDR3 spells CATSTDSSYEQYF. DNA for the CDR3: TGCGCCACTTCGACAGACAGCTCCTACGAGCAGTACTTC.

The rearrangement uses TRBV27 and TRBJ2-1, with 9 bases matching TRBD1. Germline V gene sequence: CDR1 MNHEY, CDR2 SMNVEV (reference sequence). V was pared by 1 base and J by 3 bases, with 1 base of the junction left unmatched. The CDR3 runs to 15 residues. CDR3 coding DNA: TGTGCCAGCAGTTTATGGGGACAGGGCTACAATGAGCAGTTCTTC. Its translation: CASSLWGQGYNEQFF.

This clone was observed once. CDR3 sequence (DNA): TGTGCCAGCAGCCCCCCGGGTACTAGGTCCGAGCAGTACTTC. Translation gives CASSPPGTRSEQYF. V is TRBV9 and J is TRBJ2-7; a possible D gene is TRBD2 (5 bases). Trimming pared 4 bases from V and 6 bases from J, leaving 17 bases between. This CDR3 spans 14 amino acids. Per germline, CDR1 SGDLS and CDR2 YYNGEE. Supplemented by reference TRBV9 and TRBJ2-7, the full variable domain reads DSGVTQTPKHLITATGQRVTLRCSPRSGDLSVYWYQQSLDQGLQFLIQYYNGEERAKGNILERFSAQQFPDLHSELNLSSLELGDSALYFCASSPPGTRSEQYFGPGTRLTVT.

This rearrangement joins TRBV5-1 to TRBJ1-6, with 8 bases lining up with TRBD1. Germline CDR1 and CDR2: SGHRS and YFSETQ. The CDR3 is 16 amino acids. The trim removed 0 bases at V and 13 bases at J, leaving 12 bases unmatched. CDR3 loop: CASSLAFGQGPRPLHF. The CDR3 coding sequence is TGCGCCAGCAGCTTGGCCTTTGGACAGGGCCCTCGGCCCCTCCACTTT.

The V gene is TRBV28, the J gene TRBJ1-6; weak D call: TRBD1 (6 bases). Trimming cost V 7 bases and J 13 bases, with 17 bases left between them. This CDR3 contains 13 residues. CDR1 and CDR2 (germline): MDHEN, SYDVKM. The CDR3 bases are TGTGCCAGCACCGAGGACAGTCACTCGCCCCTCCACTTT. Translation gives CASTEDSHSPLHF.

The chain combines TRBV11-2 with TRBJ1-1; weak D call: TRBD1 (6 bases). Germline V gene sequence: CDR1 SGHAT, CDR2 FQNNGV. CDR3 length: 14 amino acids. The ends were cut back, 5 bases at V and 1 base at J, with 11 bases in the middle. The CDR3 DNA reads TGTGCCAGCAGCGGCCTAGGGGGGAACACTGAAGCTTTCTTT. It codes for CASSGLGGNTEAFF.

The chain employs TRBV30 and TRBJ1-1; D unresolved. This CDR3 has 12 amino acids. Germline-derived CDR1 and CDR2 are GTSNPN and SVGIG (reference sequence). Trimming pared 0 bases from V and 10 bases from J, leaving 12 bases between. DNA for the CDR3: TGTGCCTGGAGTGTAGCGGCGCGTAGAGCTTTCTTT. Translated: CAWSVAARRAFF.

This clone was observed a single time. The rearrangement joins TRBV5-1 to TRBJ2-7, with D perhaps matching TRBD1 (6 bases). Trimming removed 4 bases at V and 3 bases at J, with 29 bases between. The germline CDR1 and CDR2 sequences are SGHRS and YFSETQ. The CDR3 runs to 19 residues. The CDR3 sequence is CASSPGAQGGSYGNYEQYF. The CDR3 DNA is TGCGCCAGCAGCCCCGGGGCACAGGGCGGCTCGTACGGAAACTACGAGCAGTACTTC.

The V call is TRBV4-1, the J call TRBJ1-4, with D perhaps TRBD1 (5 bases). Trimming left V 3 bases short and J 13 bases short, with 12 bases between. The CDR3 totals 12 residues. In germline, CDR1 is MGHRA, CDR2 YSYEKL. The CDR3, as DNA: TGCGCCAGCAGCCATCAGGGATTTCGACTGTTTTTT. This encodes CASSHQGFRLFF.

The J gene is TRBJ1-2, the V gene TRBV10-1, with unresolved D. Per germline, CDR1 WNHNN and CDR2 SYGVQD (reference sequence). This CDR3 has 13 residues. Trimming took off 4 bases at V and 7 bases at J, with 13 bases between the two ends. The CDR3 sequence: CASSASPSGGYTF. The CDR3 bases are TGCGCCAGCAGTGCGTCCCCCTCGGGTGGCTACACCTTC.

The V and J genes are TRBV6-5 and TRBJ1-6; 11 bases match TRBD1. CDR3 length equals 16 residues. Germline CDR1 reads MNHEY; CDR2 reads SVGAGI. V lost 2 bases and J lost 10; bases outside the gene matches: 7. DNA of the CDR3: TGTGCCAGCAGTTACGGGCGGGGGACAGGGGGGTCACCCCTCCACTTT. Translating it yields CASSYGRGTGGSPLHF.

The chain couples TRBV4-2 to TRBJ2-7; 10 bases align to TRBD2. The V gene's germline CDR1 is LGHNA and CDR2 YNFKEQ. There are 15 residues in the CDR3. The ends lost 4 bases at V and 4 bases at J; junction bases unmatched: 7. The CDR3 reads CASSPKREGGYEQYF. The DNA of the CDR3 is TGTGCCAGCAGCCCGAAGCGGGAGGGAGGGTACGAGCAGTACTTC.

This chain connects TRBV5-6 to TRBJ1-2; the D gene is possibly TRBD1 (6 bases). This CDR3 is built from 13 residues. CDR1 is SGHDT, CDR2 YYEEEE, per germline. V lost 0 bases and J lost 8, with 11 bases in between. The CDR3, as DNA: TGTGCCAGCAGCTTGGAGGCAGGGGCCGGCTACACCTTC. Translated, it gives CASSLEAGAGYTF.

The J gene is TRBJ2-7, the V gene TRBV6-5; possible D gene TRBD2, 6 bases. The ends were cut back, 0 bases at V and 3 bases at J, with 12 bases in the middle. The CDR3 loop spans 15 amino acids. Germline CDR1 and CDR2: MNHEY and SVGAGI. This CDR3 reads CASSYSISGVYEQYF. CDR3 in DNA: TGTGCCAGCAGTTACTCGATTAGCGGAGTCTACGAGCAGTACTTC.